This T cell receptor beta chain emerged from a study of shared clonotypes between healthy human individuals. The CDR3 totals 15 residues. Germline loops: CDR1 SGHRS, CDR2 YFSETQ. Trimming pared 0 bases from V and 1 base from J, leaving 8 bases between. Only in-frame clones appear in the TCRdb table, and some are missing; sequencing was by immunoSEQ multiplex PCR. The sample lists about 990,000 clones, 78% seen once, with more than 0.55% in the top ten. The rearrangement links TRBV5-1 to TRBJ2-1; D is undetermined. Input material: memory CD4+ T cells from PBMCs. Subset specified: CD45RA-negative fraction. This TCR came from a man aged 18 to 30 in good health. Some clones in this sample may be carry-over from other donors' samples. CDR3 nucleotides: TGCGCCAGCAGCTTGGAAGTAGTGTCCTACAATGAGCAGTTCTTC. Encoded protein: CASSLEVVSYNEQFF.